This T cell receptor (beta chain) was found in a study of shared clonotypes between healthy human individuals. Investigators divided CD4+ cells into CD45RA+ naive and CD45RA-negative memory subsets. This CDR3 spans 17 amino acids. Germline V gives CDR1 LNHNV, CDR2 YYDKDF (reference sequence). After removal of 9 bases from V and 2 bases from J, the junction contained 15 bases not matched to a gene. General study results and limits: Generally, naive subsets (rather than memory subsets) showed larger estimated richness.

This clone showed up just once. What it recognizes is unknown. The protocol was immunoSEQ multiplex PCR, while the TCRdb copy is restricted to in-frame clones and leaves out a portion. The sample lists approximately 1,500,000 clones, approximately 98% seen once, with roughly 0.42% in the top ten. V usage is TRBV15 and J usage is TRBJ2-5; 10 bases line up with TRBD2. The source of this sequence is a man aged 30-40 years in good health. The sequencing sample was made of naive CD4+ T cells sorted from blood. Regarding subset: CD45RA+ positively selected. CDR3 bases: TGTGCCACAGGAAAGCGGGAGGGCCGACGGCAACAAGAGACCCAGTACTTC. It is translated as CATGKREGRRQQETQYF.